One sample yielded the 29 T cell receptor beta chains listed below, sequenced in a study of CXCR3-negative and CXCR3-positive naive CD8 T cells. It was by 5' RACE with UMI labels that the TRB cDNA libraries were prepared. After re-calling the 5' RACE reads, TCRdb lists one entry per CDR3 protein, DNA absent. The listing contains approximately 40,000 distinct CDR3 sequences. Sequenced: memory CD8+ T cells from blood. Receptors were obtained from a human donor in good health. Some clones in this sample may be carry-over from other donors' samples.

The chain is built from TRBV4-3 and TRBJ2-7. This CDR3 is built from 13 residues. CDR1 is LGHNA and CDR2 is YSLEER in the germline V gene. This chain's CDR3 is CASSQDYTYEQYF.

The chain joins TRBV29-1 to TRBJ2-3. The CDR3 has 11 amino acids. The germline V gene has CDR1 SQVTM and CDR2 ANQGSEA. The CDR3 loop reads CSVDRSGLRHF.

The chain links TRBV15 to TRBJ1-1; TCRdb calls TRBD1, which cannot be checked without DNA. The CDR3 covers 14 residues. CDR1 and CDR2 from the germline V gene are LNHNV and YYDKDF (reference sequence). The CDR3 spells CATSRDTGTKEAFF.

V usage is TRBV7-8 and J usage is TRBJ2-1. The CDR3 contains 14 residues. Germline assignment: CDR1 SGHVS and CDR2 FQNEAQ. The CDR3 loop reads CASSLKPGVDEQFF.

The chain employs TRBV20-1 and TRBJ1-3. CDR1 is DFQATT and CDR2 is SNEGSKA in the germline V gene (reference sequence). The CDR3 has 16 residues. The CDR3 loop reads CSAEPVPWLSGNTIYF.

The chain is built from TRBV6-2 or TRBV6-3 and TRBJ2-5; with no DNA, the TCRdb D assignment of TRBD1 cannot be verified. This CDR3 is built from 13 residues. CDR1 and CDR2 (germline): MNHEY, SVGEGT. This chain's CDR3 is CASSYVKAAAQYF.

CDR3 loop: CASSQDGTRGVNIQYF. The chain combines TRBV4-3 with TRBJ2-4; TCRdb calls TRBD2, which cannot be checked without DNA. The CDR3 is made up of 16 amino acids. CDR1 is LGHNA and CDR2 is YSLEER in the germline V gene.

This rearrangement joins TRBV7-3 to TRBJ2-7; the TCRdb D gene call, TRBD1, has no DNA to confirm it. CDR3 length: 14 amino acids. Germline lookup yields CDR1 SGHTA and CDR2 FQGTGA. The CDR3 reads CASSLGGPSYEQYF.

V gene TRBV21-1 combines with J gene TRBJ2-7; TCRdb calls TRBD1, which cannot be checked without DNA. TRBV21-1 is an annotated pseudogene. The CDR3 totals 16 residues. The CDR3 loop reads CASSKDVGTVNCEQYF.

The genes are TRBV4-3 and TRBJ2-6. The CDR3 has 16 amino acids. Germline V gene sequence: CDR1 LGHNA, CDR2 YSLEER. The CDR3 spells CASSHSSSSGANVLTF.

The chain carries TRBV6-2 or TRBV6-3 and TRBJ1-5; TCRdb indicates TRBD1, and absent DNA this call remains unverified. CDR1 is MNHEY and CDR2 is SVGEGT in the germline V gene. This CDR3 comprises 14 residues. The CDR3 here is CASSYSTGGKPQHF.

The chain employs TRBV19 and TRBJ1-6; TCRdb names TRBD1, which stays unverified in the absence of DNA. Germline CDR1 LNHDA, CDR2 SQIVND (reference sequence). The CDR3 contains 14 residues. The CDR3 spells CATDEGQGQTPLHF.

V and J are TRBV27 and TRBJ2-2; TCRdb designates TRBD1, a call that cannot be tested without DNA. The CDR3 extends over 12 amino acids. Germline lookup yields CDR1 MNHEY and CDR2 SMNVEV (reference sequence). CDR3 in amino acids: CATRGETGELFF.

The V and J genes are TRBV29-1 and TRBJ2-7; TCRdb outputs TRBD1, but without DNA this stays unchecked. Germline assignment: CDR1 SQVTM and CDR2 ANQGSEA. The CDR3 loop spans 13 amino acids. CDR3 residues: CSAEGQGGYEQYF.

The chain joins TRBV5-1 to TRBJ2-1; as DNA is missing, the TRBD1 call by TCRdb cannot be tested. Germline V gives CDR1 SGHRS, CDR2 YFSETQ. There are 14 residues in the CDR3. CDR3 sequence: CASSDGTAFNEQFF.

The genes are TRBV4-3 and TRBJ2-5. CDR3 length: 14 residues. Germline lookup yields CDR1 LGHNA and CDR2 YSLEER. The CDR3 reads CASSQERIGETQYF.

The V gene is TRBV2, the J gene TRBJ2-7; TCRdb indicates TRBD1, and absent DNA this call remains unverified. CDR1 and CDR2 from the germline V gene are SNHLY and FYNNEI. CDR3 length equals 15 residues. The CDR3 sequence is CASRHNRDRVYEQYF.

This chain joins TRBV20-1 and TRBJ2-7; checking the TCRdb D call of TRBD2 is not possible without DNA. Germline values: CDR1 DFQATT, CDR2 SNEGSKA (reference sequence). CDR3 length: 11 residues. CDR3 protein: CSAPGLTEQYF.

The chain carries TRBV20-1 and TRBJ1-4; TCRdb names TRBD1, which stays unverified in the absence of DNA. The CDR3 consists of 14 residues. Germline V CDR1 and CDR2: DFQATT, SNEGSKA (reference sequence). CDR3: CSAQPTGYREKLFF.

The chain couples TRBV28 to TRBJ2-7; TCRdb's assignment of TRBD1 cannot be checked, as there is no DNA. CDR1 and CDR2 from the germline V gene are MDHEN and SYDVKM. The length of the CDR3 is 14 residues. This chain's CDR3 is CASRYAGGPYEQYF.

V and J are TRBV7-2 and TRBJ2-1; no DNA is available, so the TRBD2 call from TCRdb remains unchecked. CDR3 length equals 15 residues. Germline values: CDR1 SGHTA, CDR2 FQGNSA. CDR3 sequence reads: CASSLGSQGGYEQFF.

The chain combines TRBV4-3 with TRBJ2-1. This CDR3 has 15 amino acids. CDR1 is LGHNA and CDR2 is YSLEER in the germline V gene. The CDR3: CASSPQETSYNEQFF.

This clonotype is labeled medium-sized based on frequency. V is TRBV6-4 and J is TRBJ2-2; TCRdb proposes TRBD1, but this gene call is untestable without DNA. The CDR3 is made up of 15 amino acids. CDR1 is MRHNA, CDR2 SNTAGT, per germline. The CDR3: CASSDSQGDTGELFF.

The rearrangement uses TRBV19 and TRBJ2-7; no DNA is available, so the TRBD2 call from TCRdb remains unchecked. From germline, CDR1 is LNHDA and CDR2 SQIVND (reference sequence). This CDR3 has 14 amino acids. The CDR3 loop is CASTVRPSNYEQYF.

The rearrangement links TRBV24-1 to TRBJ2-3. Germline assignment: CDR1 KGHDR and CDR2 SFDVKD. The CDR3 totals 15 residues. The CDR3 loop reads CATSDHRKTTDTQYF.

This rearrangement joins TRBV14 to TRBJ2-1. The CDR3 sequence is 15 residues long. The germline gives CDR1 SGHDN, CDR2 FVKESK. This CDR3 reads CASSQEIRSYNEQFF.

The V call is TRBV14, the J call TRBJ2-1; without DNA, the TCRdb call of TRBD2 cannot be checked. The CDR3 runs 16 residues. Germline V lookup: CDR1 SGHDN, CDR2 FVKESK. CDR3 loop: CASSQDSGAPIWEQFF.

This rearrangement joins TRBV29-1 to TRBJ1-1; TCRdb gives TRBD1 as the D gene, but with no DNA this cannot be confirmed. This CDR3 region has 14 residues. Germline values: CDR1 SQVTM, CDR2 ANQGSEA. This CDR3 reads CSVEAGRGNTEAFF.

The chain has TRBV29-1 and TRBJ1-2. CDR1 is SQVTM and CDR2 is ANQGSEA in the germline V gene. This CDR3 spans 15 amino acids. The chain's CDR3 is CSVEEGGAFDYGYTF.